The 16 T cell receptor beta chains presented below share a single source sample, sequenced in a study of cytomegalovirus exposure and HLA in healthy donors. Primers for the PCR totalled 60 Vbeta and 13 Jbeta. Data came from immunoSEQ multiplex PCR; TCRdb stores just in-frame clones and leaves some out. Of fewer than 200,000 clones detected, roughly 82% appear once; the ten largest clones hold around 0.46%. Sequenced input: PBMCs. The source is a woman aged 45-59 years in good health and CMV-seronegative.

This clone was counted a few times. V is TRBV2 and J is TRBJ2-6, with 7 bases aligning to TRBD1. This CDR3 is 15 amino acids long. V trimming: 6 bases; J trimming: 1 base; junction bases outside the gene matches: 3. Per the germline V gene, CDR1 is SNHLY and CDR2 is FYNNEI. The CDR3, as DNA: TGTGCCAGCAGCATACAGGGGTCTGGGGCCAACGTCCTGACTTTC. As protein: CASSIQGSGANVLTF.

The V call is TRBV4-1, the J call TRBJ2-6; no reliable D call. This CDR3 has 19 amino acids. Per the germline V gene, CDR1 is MGHRA and CDR2 is YSYEKL. Trimming removed 0 bases at V and 0 bases at J, with 15 bases between. The CDR3 nucleotides are TGCGCCAGCAGCCAAGAGAGTGATATCCCACTCTCTGGGGCCAACGTCCTGACTTTC. It codes for CASSQESDIPLSGANVLTF.

Remarks on this clone: This sample includes further DNA sequences coding for the same CDR3. This chain uses TRBV28 with TRBJ1-2; D gene uncertain. CDR3 size: 14 residues. Trimming pared 5 bases from V and 1 base from J, leaving 11 bases between. The germline V gene encodes CDR1 MDHEN and CDR2 SYDVKM. CDR3 bases: TGTGCCAGCAGTCCCGGGTCTTTTAACTATGGCTACACCTTC. Amino acid sequence: CASSPGSFNYGYTF.

V usage is TRBV7-6 and J usage is TRBJ2-2; a possible D gene is TRBD1 (5 bases). V was pared by 1 base and J by 4 bases, with 13 bases between. CDR1 is SGHVS and CDR2 is FNYEAQ in the germline V gene. The CDR3 totals 16 residues. The DNA for the CDR3 is TGTGCCAGCAGCTTAGGGACACCTGACCTCACCGGGGAGCTGTTTTTT. It is translated as CASSLGTPDLTGELFF.

The chain employs TRBV28 and TRBJ2-5; no firm D call. The J call is uncertain, as TRBJ2-7 better fits the DNA end. The CDR3 is 11 residues long. Germline V gene data show CDR1 as MDHEN and CDR2 as SYDVKM. Here the CDR3 DNA reads TGTGCCAGCAGTTCCCCGTCCGAGCAGTACTTC. Its protein is CASSSPSEQYF.

This clone was observed a few times. CDR3 in amino acids: CASSLAAGGYSTDTQYF. The CDR3 DNA reads TGTGCCAGCAGTTTAGCAGCGGGGGGTTATAGCACAGATACGCAGTATTTT. The chain carries TRBV27 and TRBJ2-3; 9 positions match TRBD2. J gave up 0 bases and V 2 bases, and 6 bases lay outside the gene matches. The CDR3 totals 17 residues. In germline, CDR1 is MNHEY, CDR2 SMNVEV (reference sequence).

This chain links TRBV10-2 with TRBJ1-6; D is uncertain. Germline values: CDR1 WSHSY, CDR2 SAAADI. V lost 2 bases to trimming and J lost 0 bases, with 8 bases between them. The CDR3 sequence is 16 residues long. The DNA of the CDR3 is TGCGCCAGCAGTGAGGTGGGCACCTCCTATAATTCACCCCTCCACTTT. This codes for CASSEVGTSYNSPLHF.

The rearrangement links TRBV25-1 to TRBJ2-3; TRBD2 matches at 9 bases. V was clipped by 6 bases and J by 1 base; unmatched bases: 5. CDR1 and CDR2 (germline): MGHDK, SYGVNS. CDR3 size: 15 residues. CDR3 in amino acids: CASSLAGAGTDTQYF. The CDR3 DNA follows: TGTGCCAGCAGCTTAGCGGGAGCGGGCACAGATACGCAGTATTTT. The variable domain in full, with the rest retrieved from reference TRBV25-1 and TRBJ2-3, is EADIYQTPRYLVIGTGKKITLECSQTMGHDKMYWYQQDPGMELHLIHYSYGVNSTEKGDLSSESTVSRIRTEHFPLTLESARPSHTSQYLCASSLAGAGTDTQYFGPGTRLTVL.

This rearrangement joins TRBV4-1 to TRBJ2-1; 10 positions match TRBD2. V gave up 1 base and J gave up 7 bases; unmatched junction bases: 10. The CDR3 has 17 residues. Germline V gene data show CDR1 as MGHRA and CDR2 as YSYEKL. CDR3 residues: CASSQGRLAGVGNEQFF. The CDR3 nucleotides read TGCGCCAGCAGCCAAGGTCGTCTAGCGGGAGTGGGGAATGAGCAGTTCTTC.

This clone showed up just a few times. The chain combines TRBV5-1 with TRBJ2-5; 7 positions agree with TRBD1. Germline assignment: CDR1 SGHRS and CDR2 YFSETQ. V was pared by 4 bases and J by 5 bases, with 11 bases of the junction left unmatched. The CDR3 is made up of 15 amino acids. The CDR3 DNA reads TGCGCCAGCAGCGTTACAGGGGAAGGAGGCGAGACCCAGTACTTC. The encoded protein is CASSVTGEGGETQYF. Combining the CDR3 with reference TRBV5-1 and TRBJ2-5 gives the whole variable domain KAGVTQTPRYLIKTRGQQVTLSCSPISGHRSVSWYQQTPGQGLQFLFEYFSETQRNKGNFPGRFSGRQFSNSRSEMNVSTLELGDSALYLCASSVTGEGGETQYFGPGTRLLVL.

J is TRBJ2-1 and V is TRBV28, with D unresolved. This CDR3 is 15 amino acids long. V lost 4 bases and J 0 bases, leaving 10 bases between the germline ends. The V gene's germline CDR1 is MDHEN and CDR2 SYDVKM. CDR3 sequence reads: CASSSDSISYNEQFF. CDR3 sequence (DNA): TGTGCCAGCAGTTCCGACTCTATCTCCTACAATGAGCAGTTCTTC.

The chain uses TRBV28 and TRBJ2-7; 9 bases are shared with TRBD1. Germline V gives CDR1 MDHEN, CDR2 SYDVKM. This CDR3 has 14 amino acids. With 3 bases clipped from V and 2 bases from J, the junction kept 2 bases outside the gene matches. Here the CDR3 reads CASSLTGGPYEQYF. The CDR3 DNA reads TGTGCCAGCAGTTTGACAGGGGGACCCTACGAGCAGTACTTC.

The chain combines TRBV18 with TRBJ1-5; D might be TRBD1 (6 bases). In germline, CDR1 is KGHSH, CDR2 LQKENI. Between the trimmed V and J ends, which lost 3 bases and 7 bases, there was a span of 19 bases. This CDR3 comprises 16 residues. The CDR3 nucleotides read TGTGCCAGCTCACCGGCTAACCAGGGGCCCTCCCAGCCCCAGCATTTT. Its translation: CASSPANQGPSQPQHF.

The chain combines TRBV6-1 with TRBJ1-2, with D perhaps matching TRBD1 (5 bases). The CDR3 runs 15 residues. Deletions cut 5 bases from V and 0 bases from J, with 13 bases between. Germline loops: CDR1 MNHNS, CDR2 SASEGT. CDR3 residues: CASSPQRQTNYGYTF. The CDR3 nucleotides read TGTGCCAGCAGTCCCCAGCGACAGACTAACTATGGCTACACCTTC.

The chain links TRBV2 to TRBJ2-3, with 9 bases aligning to TRBD1. V gave up 5 bases and J gave up 5 bases; unmatched junction bases: 8. Germline CDR1 reads SNHLY; CDR2 reads FYNNEI. This CDR3 is 15 amino acids long. The CDR3 DNA reads TGTGCCAGCAGTTCCGGGACAGGGTTCAGAGATACGCAGTATTTT. This encodes CASSSGTGFRDTQYF.

This clone has just a few counts. The rearrangement joins TRBV7-3 to TRBJ2-3, with D tentatively TRBD1 (5 bases). This CDR3 spans 16 amino acids. Looked up from germline, CDR1 is SGHTA and CDR2 is FQGTGA. V was cut by 3 bases and J by 3 bases, with 16 bases left in between. This chain's CDR3 is CASSLHGQRATDTQYF. CDR3 DNA sequence: TGTGCCAGCAGCTTGCACGGACAAAGGGCTACAGATACGCAGTATTTT.